This TCR beta chain was profiled in a study of cytomegalovirus exposure and HLA in healthy donors. As for this clone: Its antigen remains unknown.

CDR1 and CDR2 (germline): MNHNS, SASEGT. The length of the CDR3 is 14 residues. The V segment lost 7 bases and the J segment 5 bases; nucleotides outside the gene matches: 7. 13 Jbeta primers and 60 Vbeta primers were used for the PCR. Produced via immunoSEQ multiplex PCR; TCRdb's table is partial and in-frame only. This table has about 150,000 clones, 70% to 80% appearing once. Study findings and constraints: Presence/absence analyses assumed roughly uniform sequencing depth across donors. In all likelihood, a cluster of highly shared sequence variants was a sequencing artifact.

Sequencing was done on a sample of PBMCs. The TCR comes from a man aged 45-60 years in good health and CMV-seropositive. This chain links TRBV6-1 with TRBJ1-5; 8 bases are a match to TRBD1. CDR3 loop: CASTSGQAYQPQHF. The CDR3 bases are TGTGCCAGCACTTCGGGACAGGCGTATCAGCCCCAGCATTTT.